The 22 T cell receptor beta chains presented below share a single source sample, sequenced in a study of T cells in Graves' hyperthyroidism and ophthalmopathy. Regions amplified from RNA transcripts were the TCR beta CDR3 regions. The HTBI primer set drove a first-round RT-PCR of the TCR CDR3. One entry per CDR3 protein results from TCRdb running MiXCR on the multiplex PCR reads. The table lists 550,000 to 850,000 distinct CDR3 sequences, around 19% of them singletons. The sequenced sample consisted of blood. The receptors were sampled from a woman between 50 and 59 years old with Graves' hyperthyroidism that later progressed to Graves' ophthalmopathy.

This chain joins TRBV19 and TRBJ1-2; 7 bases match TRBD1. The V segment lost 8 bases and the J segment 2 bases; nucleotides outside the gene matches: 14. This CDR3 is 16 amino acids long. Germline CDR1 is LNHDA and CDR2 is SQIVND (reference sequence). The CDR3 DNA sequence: TGTGCCAGTTCACCAGGGGGACTATCCGCCAACTATGGCTACACCTTC. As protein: CASSPGGLSANYGYTF.

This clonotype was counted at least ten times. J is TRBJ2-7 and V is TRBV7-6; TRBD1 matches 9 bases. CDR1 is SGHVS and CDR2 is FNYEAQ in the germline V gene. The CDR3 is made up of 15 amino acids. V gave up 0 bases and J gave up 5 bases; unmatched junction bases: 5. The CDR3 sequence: CASSLAAGQGHEQYF. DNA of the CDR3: TGTGCCAGCAGCTTAGCCGCGGGACAGGGCCACGAGCAGTACTTC.

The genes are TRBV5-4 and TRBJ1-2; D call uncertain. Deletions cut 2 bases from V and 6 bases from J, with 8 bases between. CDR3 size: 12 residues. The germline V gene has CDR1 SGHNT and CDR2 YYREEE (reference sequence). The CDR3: CASSLHGDGYTF. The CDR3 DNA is TGTGCCAGCAGCTTACATGGGGATGGCTACACCTTC.

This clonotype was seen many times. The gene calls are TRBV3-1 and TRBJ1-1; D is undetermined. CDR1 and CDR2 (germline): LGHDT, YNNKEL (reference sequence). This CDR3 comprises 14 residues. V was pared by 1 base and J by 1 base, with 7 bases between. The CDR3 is CASSQVRQNTEAFF. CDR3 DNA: TGTGCCAGCAGCCAAGTACGACAGAACACTGAAGCTTTCTTT.

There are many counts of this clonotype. This chain's CDR3 is CASSRTGMGDTQYF. The CDR3 DNA reads TGTGCCAGCAGCAGAACAGGGATGGGAGATACGCAGTATTTT. The chain carries TRBV11-2 and TRBJ2-3; perhaps TRBD1 as D (6 bases). The CDR3 loop spans 14 amino acids. Trimming took 5 bases from V and 5 from J, leaving 14 bases between them. Germline V gene sequence: CDR1 SGHAT, CDR2 FQNNGV.

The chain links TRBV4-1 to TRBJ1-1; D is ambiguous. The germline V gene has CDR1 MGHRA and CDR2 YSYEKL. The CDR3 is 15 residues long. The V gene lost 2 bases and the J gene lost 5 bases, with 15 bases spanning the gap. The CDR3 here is CASSQRQDGETEAFF. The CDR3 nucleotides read TGCGCCAGCAGCCAAAGGCAAGACGGCGAAACTGAAGCTTTCTTT.

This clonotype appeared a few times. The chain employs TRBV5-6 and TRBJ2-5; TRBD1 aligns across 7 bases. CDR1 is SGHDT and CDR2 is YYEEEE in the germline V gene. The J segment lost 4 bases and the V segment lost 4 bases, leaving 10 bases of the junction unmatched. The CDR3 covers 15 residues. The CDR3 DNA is TGTGCCAGCAGCCCCCTAGCAAGGGGGCTAGAGACCCAGTACTTC. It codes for CASSPLARGLETQYF. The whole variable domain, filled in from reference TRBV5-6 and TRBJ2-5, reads DAGVTQSPTHLIKTRGQQVTLRCSPKSGHDTVSWYQQALGQGPQFIFQYYEEEERQRGNFPDRFSGHQFPNYSSELNVNALLLGDSALYLCASSPLARGLETQYFGPGTRLLVL.

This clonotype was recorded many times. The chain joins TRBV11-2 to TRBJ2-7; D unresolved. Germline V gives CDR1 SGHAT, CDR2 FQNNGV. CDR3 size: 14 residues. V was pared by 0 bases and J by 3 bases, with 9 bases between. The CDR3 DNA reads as TGTGCCAGCAGCTTAGATCTAATGGGCTACGAGCAGTACTTC. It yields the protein CASSLDLMGYEQYF.

The CDR3 nucleotides are TGTGCCAGCAGTGTTAGCCGGGACAGGGGAATCGGGGAGCTGTTTTTT. Protein sequence: CASSVSRDRGIGELFF. The chain links TRBV2 to TRBJ2-2; 10 bases are a match to TRBD1. CDR1 is SNHLY and CDR2 is FYNNEI in the germline V gene. This CDR3 has 16 residues. The trim removed 4 bases at V and 7 bases at J, leaving 9 bases unmatched.

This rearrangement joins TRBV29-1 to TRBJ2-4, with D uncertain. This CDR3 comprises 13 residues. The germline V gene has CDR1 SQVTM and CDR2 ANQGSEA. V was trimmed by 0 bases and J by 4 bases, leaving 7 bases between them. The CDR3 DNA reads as TGCAGCGTTGAAGAAGGCATAAAAAACATTCAGTACTTC. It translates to CSVEEGIKNIQYF.

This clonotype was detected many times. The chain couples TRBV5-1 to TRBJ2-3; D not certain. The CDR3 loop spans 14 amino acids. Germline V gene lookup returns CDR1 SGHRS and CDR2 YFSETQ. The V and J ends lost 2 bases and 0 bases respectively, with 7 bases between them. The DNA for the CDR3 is TGCGCCAGCAGCTTCGTGGACAGCACAGATACGCAGTATTTT. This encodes CASSFVDSTDTQYF.

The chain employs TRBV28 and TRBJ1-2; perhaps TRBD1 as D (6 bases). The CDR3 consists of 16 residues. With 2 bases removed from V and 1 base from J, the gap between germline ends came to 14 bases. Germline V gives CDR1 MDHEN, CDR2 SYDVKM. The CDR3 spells CASSLTQGRHNYGYTF. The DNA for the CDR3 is TGTGCCAGCAGTTTAACGCAGGGGCGACATAACTATGGCTACACCTTC.

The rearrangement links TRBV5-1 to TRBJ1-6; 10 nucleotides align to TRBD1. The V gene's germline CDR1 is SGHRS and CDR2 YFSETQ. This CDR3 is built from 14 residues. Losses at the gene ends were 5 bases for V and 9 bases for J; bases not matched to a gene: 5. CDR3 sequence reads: CASSSRTGGSPLHF. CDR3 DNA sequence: TGCGCCAGCAGTTCCAGGACAGGGGGTTCACCCCTCCACTTT.

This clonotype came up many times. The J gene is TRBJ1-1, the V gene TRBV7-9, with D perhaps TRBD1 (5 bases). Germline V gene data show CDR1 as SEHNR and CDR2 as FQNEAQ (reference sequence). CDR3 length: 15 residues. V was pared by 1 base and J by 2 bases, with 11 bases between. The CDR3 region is CASSLDGTVNTEAFF. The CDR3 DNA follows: TGTGCCAGCAGCTTAGACGGGACGGTAAACACTGAAGCTTTCTTT.

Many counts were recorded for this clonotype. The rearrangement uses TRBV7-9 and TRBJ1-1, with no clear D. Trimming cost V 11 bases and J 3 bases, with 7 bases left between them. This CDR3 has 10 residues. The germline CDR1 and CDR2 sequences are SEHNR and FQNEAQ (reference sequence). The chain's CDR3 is CAGRDTEAFF. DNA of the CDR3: TGTGCCGGTCGGGACACTGAAGCTTTCTTT.

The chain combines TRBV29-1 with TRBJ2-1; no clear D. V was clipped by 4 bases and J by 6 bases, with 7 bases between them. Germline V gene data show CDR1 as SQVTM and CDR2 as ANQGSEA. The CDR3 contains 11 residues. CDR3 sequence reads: CSVVRSNEQFF. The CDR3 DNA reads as TGCAGCGTTGTCCGAAGCAATGAGCAGTTCTTC.

The CDR3 nucleotides are TGTGCCAGTAGTATCGGAGCGGGGAGCACAGATACGCAGTATTTT. This encodes CASSIGAGSTDTQYF. This chain links TRBV19 with TRBJ2-3; 7 bases align to TRBD2. The CDR3 sequence is 15 residues long. CDR1 and CDR2 from the germline V gene are LNHDA and SQIVND (reference sequence). Trimming removed 3 bases from V and 0 bases from J; junction bases left unmatched: 3. The complete variable domain, with remaining parts taken from reference TRBV19 and TRBJ2-3, reads DGGITQSPKYLFRKEGQNVTLSCEQNLNHDAMYWYRQDPGQGLRLIYYSQIVNDFQKGDIAEGYSVSREKKESFPLTVTSAQKNPTAFYLCASSIGAGSTDTQYFGPGTRLTVL.

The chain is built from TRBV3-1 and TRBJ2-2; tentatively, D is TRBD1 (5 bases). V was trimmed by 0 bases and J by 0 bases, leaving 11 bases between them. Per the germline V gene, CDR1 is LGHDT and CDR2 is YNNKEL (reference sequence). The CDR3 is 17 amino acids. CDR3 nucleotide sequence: TGTGCCAGCAGCCAAGACAGGGTTTCCGCGAACACCGGGGAGCTGTTTTTT. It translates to CASSQDRVSANTGELFF.

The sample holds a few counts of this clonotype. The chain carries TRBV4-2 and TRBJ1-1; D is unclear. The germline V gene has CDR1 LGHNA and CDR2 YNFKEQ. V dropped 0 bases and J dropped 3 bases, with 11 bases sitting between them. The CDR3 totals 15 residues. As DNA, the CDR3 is TGTGCCAGCAGCCAAGATATCGGTGAGGACACTGAAGCTTTCTTT. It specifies CASSQDIGEDTEAFF.

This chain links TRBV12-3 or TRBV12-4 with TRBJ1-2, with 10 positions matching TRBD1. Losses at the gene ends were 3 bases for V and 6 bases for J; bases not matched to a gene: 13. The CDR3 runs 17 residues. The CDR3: CASSLILSDRGRDGYTF. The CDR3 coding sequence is TGTGCCAGCAGTTTGATTTTATCGGACAGGGGGAGAGATGGCTACACCTTC.

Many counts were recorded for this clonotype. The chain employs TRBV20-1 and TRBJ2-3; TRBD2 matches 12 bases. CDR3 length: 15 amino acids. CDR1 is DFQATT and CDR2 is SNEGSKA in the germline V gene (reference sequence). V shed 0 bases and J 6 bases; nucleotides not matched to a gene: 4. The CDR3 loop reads CSARDWGLAGDTQYF. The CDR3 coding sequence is TGCAGTGCTAGAGATTGGGGACTAGCGGGCGATACGCAGTATTTT.

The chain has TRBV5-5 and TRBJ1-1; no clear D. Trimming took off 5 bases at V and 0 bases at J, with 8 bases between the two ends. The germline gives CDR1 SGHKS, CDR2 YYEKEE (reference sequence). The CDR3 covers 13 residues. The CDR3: CASSFIMNTEAFF. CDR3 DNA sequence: TGTGCCAGCAGTTTTATAATGAACACTGAAGCTTTCTTT.